Sequencing of this T cell receptor beta chain was carried out in a study of OX40 agonist ivuxolimab in advanced cancers. About the study: Prior anti-PD-1, anti-PD-L1 or anti-CTLA-4 therapy was allowed; approximately 41% had some. Broader study findings: Expanded clones were, on average, more numerous in CD8+ T cells than in CD4+.

The CDR3 runs 15 residues. Per germline, CDR1 SGHNT and CDR2 YYREEE (reference sequence). Trimming at V came to 4 bases and at J to 4 bases, leaving 7 bases not matched to a gene. This clone appeared once. As yet, its antigen is unknown. Produced via immunoSEQ multiplex PCR; TCRdb's table is partial and in-frame only. This sample has tens of thousands of clones; 90% occur once, and the top ten carry around 0.35%. The chain uses TRBV5-4 and TRBJ2-3; 9 positions agree with TRBD1. This receptor was taken from an adult with an advanced solid tumor such as melanoma, head and neck, liver or kidney cancer. The sample in question was CD4+ or CD8+ T cells sorted from blood, obtained in a trial of the OX40 agonist ivuxolimab. Here the CDR3 reads CASSGGQGGSDTQYF. CDR3 nucleotides: TGTGCCAGCAGCGGGGGACAGGGTGGATCAGATACGCAGTATTTT.